The 28 T cell receptor beta chains below were found in one sample sequenced in a study of cytomegalovirus exposure and HLA in healthy donors. The study ran its PCR with 60 Vbeta and 13 Jbeta primers. The repertoire was sequenced with immunoSEQ multiplex PCR; TCRdb's copy has only in-frame clones and lacks some. This sample carries more than 85,000 clones, with about 6% going to the ten biggest clones. Sequenced: PBMCs. These receptors were collected from a girl aged 5-17 years in good health and CMV-seropositive.

The chain has TRBV29-1 and TRBJ2-7, with 9 bases lining up with TRBD1. J was trimmed by 7 bases and V by 6 bases; bases with no gene match: 10. Germline V gene lookup returns CDR1 SQVTM and CDR2 ANQGSEA. This CDR3 is built from 13 residues. CDR3 sequence (DNA): TGCAGCGTCGAGGGACAGGGACCAAAAGAGCAGTACTTC. Translating it yields CSVEGQGPKEQYF.

This sequence joins TRBV5-4 and TRBJ1-6; tentatively, D is TRBD1 (6 bases). Trimming removed 9 bases from V and 0 bases from J, with 19 bases in between. The V gene's germline CDR1 is SGHNT and CDR2 YYREEE (reference sequence). The CDR3 has 17 residues. This chain's CDR3 is CATQQGSTSSYNSPLHF. The CDR3 nucleotides are TGTGCCACTCAACAGGGTTCAACCAGCTCCTATAATTCACCCCTCCACTTT.

The V gene is TRBV5-6, the J gene TRBJ2-5; 9 bases fit TRBD2. V lost 4 bases and J lost 5; bases outside the gene matches: 9. Germline CDR1 is SGHDT and CDR2 is YYEEEE. This CDR3 region has 15 residues. This CDR3 is CASSQIAGERETQYF. The CDR3 DNA follows: TGTGCCAGCAGCCAAATAGCGGGGGAGCGGGAGACCCAGTACTTC.

J is TRBJ1-2 and V is TRBV5-1; D is unresolved. Germline CDR1 is SGHRS and CDR2 is YFSETQ. Trimming took 1 base from V and 2 from J, leaving 15 bases between them. This CDR3 is built from 16 residues. The CDR3 DNA reads TGCGCCAGCAGCTTGCTCATATCAGACTTGAACTATGGCTACACCTTC. This codes for CASSLLISDLNYGYTF.

CDR3 sequence: CASSDPQGRGGYTF. CDR3 nucleotide sequence: TGTGCCAGCAGTGATCCACAGGGAAGAGGAGGCTACACCTTC. The rearrangement links TRBV2 to TRBJ1-2; TRBD1 might be the D (6 bases). V dropped 3 bases and J dropped 8 bases, with 16 bases sitting between them. Germline CDR1 SNHLY, CDR2 FYNNEI. This CDR3 region has 14 residues.

The V gene is TRBV21-1, the J gene TRBJ1-1. TRBV21-1 is labeled a pseudogene. The CDR3 contains 16 residues. CDR3 sequence: CAGRRVREWGNTEAFF. The CDR3 bases are TGTGCCGGAAGAAGGGTTCGGGAGTGGGGGAACACTGAAGCTTTCTTT.

In the case of this clone: One junction end disagrees with the germline gene, perhaps due to a read error. This chain links TRBV4-1 with TRBJ2-1, with a possible D match to TRBD1 (7 bases). This CDR3 contains 16 residues. Germline V gives CDR1 MGHRA, CDR2 YSYEKL. The CDR3 region has the DNA TGCGCCAGCAGCCAAGTGCAGGGGGGCTCCGACAATGAGCAGTTCTTC. As protein: CASSQVQGGSDNEQFF.

The CDR3 region has the DNA TGTGCCAGCAGCTCGGGACAGGGGGCTATTGAAAAACTGTTTTTT. This translates into CASSSGQGAIEKLFF. The chain links TRBV11-2 to TRBJ1-4; 12 positions match TRBD1. The V and J ends lost 4 bases and 7 bases, in that order; junction bases with no gene match: 4. The V gene's germline CDR1 is SGHAT and CDR2 FQNNGV. This CDR3 spans 15 amino acids.

This chain uses TRBV10-2 with TRBJ1-2; D not certain. CDR1 is WSHSY and CDR2 is SAAADI in the germline V gene. The length of the CDR3 is 14 residues. V was trimmed by 10 bases and J by 3 bases, leaving 18 bases between them. The CDR3 nucleotides read TGCGCCACCTTATGGGAGGGTGAGGACTATGGCTACACCTTC. Amino acid sequence: CATLWEGEDYGYTF.

The chain combines TRBV9 with TRBJ2-3; D gene uncertain. The V and J ends lost 4 bases and 2 bases respectively, with 11 bases between them. Germline CDR1 is SGDLS and CDR2 is YYNGEE. The CDR3 totals 14 residues. CDR3: CASSYRRPTDTQYF. In DNA, the CDR3 is TGTGCCAGCAGCTACAGACGCCCCACAGATACGCAGTATTTT.

J is TRBJ1-2 and V is TRBV7-3; no reliable D call. The CDR3 totals 13 residues. CDR1 SGHTA and CDR2 FQGTGA come from the germline V gene. V was clipped by 2 bases and J by 0 bases, with 4 bases between them. This chain's CDR3 is CASSLHPNYGYTF. The DNA for the CDR3 is TGTGCCAGCAGCTTACATCCTAACTATGGCTACACCTTC.

The V call is TRBV11-2, the J call TRBJ2-1; D is unresolved. The germline CDR1 and CDR2 sequences are SGHAT and FQNNGV. V gave up 2 bases and J gave up 4 bases, with 6 bases separating them. The CDR3 covers 13 residues. The CDR3 sequence: CASSLFRYNEQFF. The CDR3 nucleotides read TGTGCCAGCAGCTTATTCCGGTACAATGAGCAGTTCTTC. The full variable domain, with the rest looked up from reference TRBV11-2 and TRBJ2-1, is EAGVAQSPRYKIIEKRQSVAFWCNPISGHATLYWYQQILGQGPKLLIQFQNNGVVDDSQLPKDRFSAERLKGVDSTLKIQPAKLEDSAVYLCASSLFRYNEQFFGPGTRLTVL.

The chain combines TRBV30 with TRBJ2-2, with D tentatively TRBD1 (6 bases). The ends were cut back, 5 bases at V and 8 bases at J, with 9 bases in the middle. This CDR3 has 11 amino acids. CDR1 GTSNPN and CDR2 SVGIG come from the germline V gene (reference sequence). The DNA for the CDR3 is TGTGCCTGGTCAGACAGGGGGGAGCTGTTTTTT. It encodes CAWSDRGELFF.

The J gene is TRBJ2-7, the V gene TRBV5-1, with D tentatively TRBD1 (6 bases). Trimming shortened V by 2 bases and J by 7 bases, and 13 bases separated the two germline ends. The CDR3 has 13 residues. The germline gives CDR1 SGHRS, CDR2 YFSETQ. The CDR3 protein is CASSLTGGWEQYF. The CDR3 nucleotides read TGCGCCAGCAGCTTAACTGGGGGCTGGGAGCAGTACTTC.

This chain joins TRBV5-1 and TRBJ2-7; D uncertain. CDR1 SGHRS and CDR2 YFSETQ come from the germline V gene. V lost 0 bases to trimming and J lost 4 bases, with 11 bases between them. The CDR3 sequence is 14 residues long. The CDR3 sequence: CASSLESAGYEQYF. CDR3 DNA sequence: TGCGCCAGCAGCTTGGAGTCCGCCGGGTACGAGCAGTACTTC.

The chain joins TRBV19 to TRBJ1-5, with TRBD1 matching 9 bases. Looked up from germline, CDR1 is LNHDA and CDR2 is SQIVND (reference sequence). V was clipped by 5 bases and J by 4 bases; unmatched bases: 6. The CDR3 covers 15 residues. CDR3 DNA: TGTGCCAGTAGTTCCTGGACAGGGGTTAATCAGCCCCAGCATTTT. Translation gives CASSSWTGVNQPQHF.

The gene calls are TRBV28 and TRBJ1-6; D is unclear. The CDR3 consists of 15 residues. Germline CDR1 and CDR2: MDHEN and SYDVKM. V was shortened by 2 bases and J by 6 bases, with 11 bases between the two germline ends. The CDR3 spells CASSLPERGNSPLHF. The CDR3 bases are TGTGCCAGCAGTTTACCAGAGAGAGGTAATTCACCCCTCCACTTT.

The rearrangement joins TRBV30 to TRBJ2-2; 10 bases map to TRBD2. Per germline, CDR1 GTSNPN and CDR2 SVGIG (reference sequence). CDR3 length: 16 amino acids. With V trimmed by 4 bases and J by 3 bases, 8 bases remained unmatched. For the CDR3, the DNA is TGTGCCTGGACCGATTATAGCGGGGGGCACACCGGGGAGCTGTTTTTT. This codes for CAWTDYSGGHTGELFF.

The J gene is TRBJ1-1, the V gene TRBV11-2, with a possible D match to TRBD1 (6 bases). Trimming removed 1 base from V and 6 bases from J, with 15 bases in between. This CDR3 is built from 15 residues. Germline loops: CDR1 SGHAT, CDR2 FQNNGV. For the CDR3, the DNA is TGTGCCAGCAGCTTAGGGGCAGGGGCGCATTCTGAAGCTTTCTTT. Protein product: CASSLGAGAHSEAFF.

The genes are TRBV5-4 and TRBJ1-2; 12 bases are shared with TRBD1. Trimming cost V 4 bases and J 7 bases; bases outside gene matches: 8. CDR3 length: 15 amino acids. Germline CDR1 SGHNT, CDR2 YYREEE (reference sequence). Here the CDR3 reads CASSAGQGAAFGYTF. CDR3 nucleotides: TGTGCCAGCAGCGCGGGACAGGGGGCGGCGTTTGGCTACACCTTC.

This chain joins TRBV5-6 and TRBJ2-7; 8 bases fit TRBD1. Per the germline V gene, CDR1 is SGHDT and CDR2 is YYEEEE. The CDR3 contains 14 residues. Trimming took 4 bases from V and 2 from J; bases not matched to a gene: 5. The CDR3 protein is CASSTRQGTYEQYV. The CDR3 DNA reads as TGTGCCAGCAGCACACGACAGGGGACCTACGAGCAGTACGTC.

This sequence joins TRBV19 and TRBJ1-5; possible D gene TRBD1, 5 bases. V lost 3 bases and J 0 bases, leaving 12 bases between the germline ends. This CDR3 contains 16 residues. The germline V gene has CDR1 LNHDA and CDR2 SQIVND (reference sequence). In DNA, the CDR3 is TGTGCCAGTAGTATTGGCAGGGATTATAGCAATCAGCCCCAGCATTTT. It codes for CASSIGRDYSNQPQHF.

The CDR3 protein is CASSNRVPGYTF. The CDR3 DNA reads TGTGCCAGCAGCAACAGGGTGCCTGGCTACACCTTC. The chain links TRBV7-9 to TRBJ1-2; a weak D match, TRBD1 (6 bases). Germline V lookup: CDR1 SEHNR, CDR2 FQNEAQ (reference sequence). The CDR3 runs 12 residues. Trimming stripped 5 bases from V and 7 bases from J, with 11 bases between.

V gene TRBV7-9 combines with J gene TRBJ2-7; TRBD2 aligns across 7 bases. The CDR3 has 15 amino acids. Germline V gene lookup returns CDR1 SEHNR and CDR2 FQNEAQ (reference sequence). The J segment lost 3 bases and the V segment lost 1 base, leaving 6 bases of the junction unmatched. CDR3 sequence reads: CASSLGYGGIYEQYV. CDR3 bases: TGTGCCAGCAGCTTAGGTTACGGGGGGATCTACGAGCAGTACGTC.

J is TRBJ1-1 and V is TRBV6-5, with D unresolved. CDR1 MNHEY and CDR2 SVGAGI come from the germline V gene. With 1 base removed from V and 4 bases from J, the gap between germline ends came to 10 bases. This CDR3 contains 14 residues. CDR3 sequence (DNA): TGTGCCAGCAGTTACTTCCTGGGGAGCACTGAAGCTTTCTTT. Translation: CASSYFLGSTEAFF.

The chain has TRBV9 and TRBJ2-1; 11 nucleotides align to TRBD1. The V gene's germline CDR1 is SGDLS and CDR2 YYNGEE. The CDR3 is 15 residues long. The junction had 6 bases not matched to a gene; V was cut back by 3 bases and J by 7 bases. The CDR3 loop is CASSARDRGENEQFF. In DNA form, the CDR3 reads TGTGCCAGCAGCGCCCGGGACAGGGGGGAGAATGAGCAGTTCTTC. The full variable domain, completed using reference TRBV9 and TRBJ2-1, is DSGVTQTPKHLITATGQRVTLRCSPRSGDLSVYWYQQSLDQGLQFLIQYYNGEERAKGNILERFSAQQFPDLHSELNLSSLELGDSALYFCASSARDRGENEQFFGPGTRLTVL.

V and J are TRBV19 and TRBJ1-2, with a weak D call TRBD1 (5 bases). Germline CDR1 reads LNHDA; CDR2 reads SQIVND (reference sequence). Trimming took off 1 base at V and 2 bases at J, with 17 bases between the two ends. This CDR3 is built from 17 residues. CDR3: CASSIVWQGVENYGYTF. The CDR3 DNA follows: TGTGCCAGTAGTATAGTCTGGCAGGGTGTTGAGAACTATGGCTACACCTTC.

The V gene is TRBV11-3, the J gene TRBJ2-1, with D perhaps matching TRBD1 (6 bases). V shed 1 base and J shed 7 bases, with 8 bases lying between them. CDR1 and CDR2 from the germline V gene are SGHNT and YENEEA. The CDR3 consists of 13 residues. CDR3 region: CASSLVRGNEQFF. CDR3 sequence (DNA): TGTGCCAGCAGCTTAGTTAGGGGGAATGAGCAGTTCTTC.